One and the same sample provided the 27 T cell receptor beta chains below, sequenced in a study of shared clonotypes between healthy human individuals. Profiled with immunoSEQ multiplex PCR; TCRdb holds only in-frame clones, not every one. The sample carries over a million clones, about 98% recorded once. The sample was naive CD4+ T cells sorted from blood. Indicated subset: CD45RA+ positively selected. Source of these receptors: a man aged 25-40 years in good health.

This sequence joins TRBV4-1 and TRBJ2-3; TRBD1 matches at 10 bases. V was pared by 0 bases and J by 8 bases, with 8 bases of the junction left unmatched. This CDR3 spans 16 amino acids. The germline gives CDR1 MGHRA, CDR2 YSYEKL. In nucleotides, the CDR3 is TGCGCCAGCAGCCAAGAGACCGGGACAGGGGTCGGTACGCAGTATTTT. It yields the protein CASSQETGTGVGTQYF.

The gene calls are TRBV27 and TRBJ1-2; TRBD1 matches at 10 bases. Germline CDR1 MNHEY, CDR2 SMNVEV (reference sequence). V shed 5 bases and J 4 bases; nucleotides not matched to a gene: 7. The CDR3 is made up of 15 amino acids. Here the CDR3 reads CASSRGGQGFYGYTF. In nucleotides, the CDR3 is TGTGCCAGCAGTCGAGGGGGACAGGGGTTCTATGGCTACACCTTC.

This chain links TRBV7-9 with TRBJ1-2; no clear D. Germline V gene data show CDR1 as SEHNR and CDR2 as FQNEAQ (reference sequence). CDR3 size: 12 residues. The V end was cut by 4 bases, the J end by 4 bases, with 7 bases between. The CDR3 loop reads CASSSEAYGYTF. DNA for the CDR3: TGTGCCAGCAGCTCCGAGGCCTATGGCTACACCTTC.

This clone was found once. The chain combines TRBV29-1 with TRBJ2-3; D is ambiguous. CDR1 is SQVTM and CDR2 is ANQGSEA in the germline V gene. This CDR3 spans 8 amino acids. DNA of the CDR3: TGCAAGGCAGATACGCAGTATTTT. Translated: CKADTQYF.

V and J are TRBV25-1 and TRBJ2-1, with unresolved D. CDR1 is MGHDK, CDR2 SYGVNS, per germline. V was pared by 2 bases and J by 0 bases, with 11 bases between. The CDR3 is 16 residues long. In nucleotides, the CDR3 is TGTGCCAGCAGTGAAACCTACAAGGGCTCCTACAATGAGCAGTTCTTC. Its translation: CASSETYKGSYNEQFF.

The chain employs TRBV10-2 and TRBJ2-5; D gene uncertain. The CDR3 totals 16 residues. The germline gives CDR1 WSHSY, CDR2 SAAADI. Trimming stripped 3 bases from V and 2 bases from J, with 16 bases between. CDR3 in amino acids: CASSDQRKAPQETQYF. CDR3 coding DNA: TGCGCCAGCAGTGACCAAAGGAAGGCACCTCAAGAGACCCAGTACTTC.

This chain joins TRBV5-1 and TRBJ2-1; 8 bases are a match to TRBD1. With V trimmed by 4 bases and J by 7 bases, 10 bases remained unmatched. The germline V gene encodes CDR1 SGHRS and CDR2 YFSETQ. There are 15 residues in the CDR3. CDR3 nucleotide sequence: TGCGCCAGCAGCCCCCAGGGGGCACTCGTAAATGAGCAGTTCTTC. This sequence encodes CASSPQGALVNEQFF.

The genes are TRBV7-6 and TRBJ2-3; D is unresolved. Trimming removed 8 bases at V and 2 bases at J, with 11 bases between. CDR3 length: 13 residues. Germline CDR1 and CDR2: SGHVS and FNYEAQ. The CDR3 nucleotides are TGTGCCAGCGGCCCGCCCTCCACAGATACGCAGTATTTT. The encoded protein is CASGPPSTDTQYF.

The rearrangement joins TRBV5-1 to TRBJ2-2, with D perhaps matching TRBD1 (5 bases). Germline V gene lookup returns CDR1 SGHRS and CDR2 YFSETQ. V lost 0 bases and J 7 bases, leaving 16 bases between the germline ends. The CDR3 consists of 16 residues. Written as DNA, the CDR3 is TGCGCCAGCAGCTTGGTCAAACAGACAGTATACGGGGAGCTGTTTTTT. Translated: CASSLVKQTVYGELFF.

The genes are TRBV25-1 and TRBJ1-1; perhaps TRBD1 as D (5 bases). This CDR3 has 13 residues. Trimming removed 4 bases at V and 0 bases at J, with 6 bases between. Germline assignment: CDR1 MGHDK and CDR2 SYGVNS. CDR3 in DNA: TGTGCCAGCAGTGCACAGGTGAACACTGAAGCTTTCTTT. The encoded protein is CASSAQVNTEAFF.

The chain recombines TRBV27 with TRBJ2-3, with 7 bases lining up with TRBD2. J gave up 7 bases and V 3 bases, and 10 bases lay outside the gene matches. The CDR3 runs to 15 residues. Germline CDR1 and CDR2: MNHEY and SMNVEV (reference sequence). For the CDR3, the DNA is TGTGCCAGCAGTTTTGGAGGGAGGGCCAACCATACGCAGTATTTT. The encoded protein is CASSFGGRANHTQYF.

The chain uses TRBV30 and TRBJ2-2; 8 nucleotides align to TRBD2. V dropped 5 bases and J dropped 5; count of bases not matched to a gene: 7. Germline V gene sequence: CDR1 GTSNPN, CDR2 SVGIG (reference sequence). The CDR3 consists of 14 residues. The CDR3 sequence is CAWAAGGRTGELFF. CDR3 nucleotide sequence: TGTGCCTGGGCGGCGGGGGGCAGAACCGGGGAGCTGTTTTTT.

The CDR3 DNA reads TGTGCCAGCAGCTTAAGGCTAGCGGGAGCAGCGTACGAGCAGTACTTC. It yields the protein CASSLRLAGAAYEQYF. The chain recombines TRBV7-6 with TRBJ2-7; TRBD2 matches at 10 bases. This CDR3 has 16 residues. V was clipped by 2 bases and J by 4 bases; unmatched bases: 8. Germline CDR1 reads SGHVS; CDR2 reads FNYEAQ.

This chain connects TRBV6-6 to TRBJ2-7; a weak D match, TRBD2 (5 bases). The CDR3 totals 12 residues. V was cut by 5 bases and J by 3 bases, with 8 bases left in between. Germline CDR1 is MNHNY and CDR2 is SVGAGI (reference sequence). The CDR3 DNA reads as TGTGCCAGCAGTCCCCGGGGCTACGAGCAGTACTTC. Translated, it gives CASSPRGYEQYF.

The V call is TRBV9, the J call TRBJ2-5; TRBD2 might be the D (5 bases). Germline V gene sequence: CDR1 SGDLS, CDR2 YYNGEE. The ends were cut back, 4 bases at V and 9 bases at J, with 22 bases in the middle. The CDR3 runs to 15 residues. DNA of the CDR3: TGTGCCAGCAGCTCCAGTCCGGGGTTGCCGTCGGCCCAGTACTTC. Protein product: CASSSSPGLPSAQYF.

The V gene is TRBV5-4, the J gene TRBJ2-2; TRBD2 agrees at 7 bases. The CDR3 contains 14 residues. V trimming: 4 bases; J trimming: 11 bases; junction bases outside the gene matches: 11. Germline V gives CDR1 SGHNT, CDR2 YYREEE (reference sequence). CDR3 nucleotide sequence: TGTGCCAGCAGCCCCGAGACTAGCAGGTTAGAGCTGTTTTTT. Its protein product is CASSPETSRLELFF.

This chain connects TRBV28 to TRBJ1-2, with 7 bases fitting TRBD1. The CDR3 has 13 residues. The junction had 4 bases not matched to a gene; V was cut back by 5 bases and J by 4 bases. Per germline, CDR1 MDHEN and CDR2 SYDVKM. This CDR3 reads CASSRDRVYGYTF. DNA of the CDR3: TGTGCCAGCAGTCGGGACAGAGTCTATGGCTACACCTTC.

This chain links TRBV7-3 with TRBJ2-6; the match to TRBD1 covers 9 bases. CDR3 length equals 16 residues. V lost 8 bases and J lost 3; bases outside the gene matches: 8. Per the germline V gene, CDR1 is SGHTA and CDR2 is FQGTGA. The CDR3: CASQGTGRHGANVLTF. As DNA, the CDR3 is TGTGCCAGCCAAGGGACAGGGAGACATGGGGCCAACGTCCTGACTTTC.

A single count supports this clone. The V and J genes are TRBV5-6 and TRBJ2-7; D remains ambiguous. The CDR3 length is 15 residues. V lost 3 bases and J 0 bases, leaving 13 bases between the germline ends. The germline gives CDR1 SGHDT, CDR2 YYEEEE. The CDR3 DNA reads as TGTGCCAGCAGCTCACCCTCTTCGGTCTCCTACGAGCAGTACTTC. It translates to CASSSPSSVSYEQYF.

This sequence joins TRBV19 and TRBJ1-5; no clear D. The V end was cut by 6 bases, the J end by 7 bases, with 19 bases between. The length of the CDR3 is 15 residues. Germline V CDR1 and CDR2: LNHDA, SQIVND (reference sequence). The CDR3 region has the DNA TGTGCCAGTAGGAATGAACGGCAGGCGCGGCAGCCCCAGCATTTT. Translated, it gives CASRNERQARQPQHF.

This chain uses TRBV19 with TRBJ2-7; 10 bases align to TRBD1. J lost 5 bases, V lost 4 bases, and 5 bases had no gene match. The CDR3 totals 14 residues. Germline V gene sequence: CDR1 LNHDA, CDR2 SQIVND (reference sequence). The CDR3 nucleotides read TGTGCCAGTAGTAAGGACAGGGGGATCAACGAGCAGTACTTC. It is translated as CASSKDRGINEQYF. The whole variable domain, filled in from reference TRBV19 and TRBJ2-7, reads DGGITQSPKYLFRKEGQNVTLSCEQNLNHDAMYWYRQDPGQGLRLIYYSQIVNDFQKGDIAEGYSVSREKKESFPLTVTSAQKNPTAFYLCASSKDRGINEQYFGPGTRLTVT.

V usage is TRBV27 and J usage is TRBJ1-2, with TRBD1 as a possible D gene (5 bases). The CDR3 covers 16 residues. V lost 3 bases and J lost 0, with 14 bases in between. Germline V gene data show CDR1 as MNHEY and CDR2 as SMNVEV (reference sequence). This CDR3 is CASSFSGGLPNYGYTF. The CDR3 bases are TGTGCCAGCAGTTTTTCTGGGGGGTTACCTAACTATGGCTACACCTTC.

The rearrangement links TRBV11-2 to TRBJ2-2; D remains unclear. The germline CDR1 and CDR2 sequences are SGHAT and FQNNGV. This CDR3 spans 15 amino acids. The ends were cut back, 5 bases at V and 1 base at J, with 11 bases in the middle. CDR3 in DNA: TGTGCCAGCAGCACCCGACTCGAGAACACCGGGGAGCTGTTTTTT. Translating gives CASSTRLENTGELFF.

A word on this clone: The sample carries other DNA sequences with the same CDR3. The chain has TRBV15 and TRBJ2-7; 8 nucleotides align to TRBD1. From germline, CDR1 is LNHNV and CDR2 YYDKDF (reference sequence). This CDR3 has 14 residues. The V and J ends lost 0 bases and 4 bases, in that order; junction bases with no gene match: 2. The CDR3 bases are TGTGCCACCAGCAGAGACAGGGGGCTGTACGAGCAGTACTTC. It codes for CATSRDRGLYEQYF.

The chain combines TRBV7-3 with TRBJ2-7; TRBD2 aligns across 8 bases. Germline assignment: CDR1 SGHTA and CDR2 FQGTGA. The CDR3 length is 15 residues. V shed 2 bases and J 2 bases; nucleotides not matched to a gene: 5. This CDR3 is CASSLRPGGAYEQYF. DNA of the CDR3: TGTGCCAGCAGCTTACGACCGGGAGGGGCCTACGAGCAGTACTTC.

The chain recombines TRBV5-1 with TRBJ2-3, with 8 bases lining up with TRBD2. The CDR3 contains 16 residues. V trimming: 3 bases; J trimming: 3 bases; junction bases outside the gene matches: 9. Germline CDR1 reads SGHRS; CDR2 reads YFSETQ. The CDR3 sequence is CASSWRERETTDTQYF. DNA of the CDR3: TGCGCCAGCAGCTGGCGAGAGCGGGAGACAACAGATACGCAGTATTTT.

The V gene is TRBV6-5, the J gene TRBJ2-6, with 7 bases identical to TRBD1. This CDR3 has 15 amino acids. Trimming cost V 5 bases and J 2 bases; bases outside gene matches: 3. Germline V gives CDR1 MNHEY, CDR2 SVGAGI. The CDR3 reads CASSQGGTGANVLTF. For the CDR3, the DNA is TGTGCCAGCAGTCAAGGGGGCACTGGGGCCAACGTCCTGACTTTC.